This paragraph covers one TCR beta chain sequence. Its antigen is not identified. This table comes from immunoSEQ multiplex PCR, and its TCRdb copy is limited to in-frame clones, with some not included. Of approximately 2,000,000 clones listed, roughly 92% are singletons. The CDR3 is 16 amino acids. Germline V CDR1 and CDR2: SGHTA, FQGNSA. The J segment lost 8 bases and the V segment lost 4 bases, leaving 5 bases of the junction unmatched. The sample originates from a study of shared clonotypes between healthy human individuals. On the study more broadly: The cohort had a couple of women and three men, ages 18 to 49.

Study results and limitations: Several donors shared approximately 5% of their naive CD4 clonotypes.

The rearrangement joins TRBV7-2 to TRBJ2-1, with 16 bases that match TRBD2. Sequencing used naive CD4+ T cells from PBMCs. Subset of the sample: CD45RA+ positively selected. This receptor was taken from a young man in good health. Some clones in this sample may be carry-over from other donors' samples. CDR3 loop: CASSYLGLAGGDEQFF. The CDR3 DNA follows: TGTGCCAGCAGCTACCTGGGACTAGCGGGAGGGGATGAGCAGTTCTTC.